One sample yielded the 12 T cell receptor beta chains listed below, sequenced in a study of T-cell reconstitution after alpha-beta-depleted transplantation in children. The TCRbeta library was prepared with unique molecular identifiers. One entry per CDR3 protein, called by TCRdb with MiXCR from the PCR reads. The table shows about 580,000 distinct CDR3 sequences, with approximately 22% occurring only once. The material was PBMCs, mostly from graft donor cells, obtained 360 days after TCRalphabeta/CD19-depleted stem cell transplant. These receptors all stem from a boy under two years old who had a stem cell transplant for acute myeloid leukemia, so the T cells may come from the graft donor.

This sequence joins TRBV9 and TRBJ2-5; TRBD1 is a possible D gene (5 bases). The V gene lost 4 bases and the J gene lost 0 bases, with 16 bases spanning the gap. The CDR3 spans 16 residues. The germline V gene has CDR1 SGDLS and CDR2 YYNGEE. The CDR3 protein is CASSTRVGAYQETQYF. The CDR3, as DNA: TGTGCCAGCAGCACCAGGGTCGGCGCATACCAAGAGACCCAGTACTTC. Full variable domain (missing parts from reference TRBV9 and TRBJ2-5): DSGVTQTPKHLITATGQRVTLRCSPRSGDLSVYWYQQSLDQGLQFLIQYYNGEERAKGNILERFSAQQFPDLHSELNLSSLELGDSALYFCASSTRVGAYQETQYFGPGTRLLVL.

This clonotype was counted between two and nine times. This chain joins TRBV20-1 and TRBJ2-7, with 10 bases lining up with TRBD1. In germline, CDR1 is DFQATT, CDR2 SNEGSKA (reference sequence). The CDR3 contains 15 residues. J lost 0 bases, V lost 5 bases, and 7 bases had no gene match. The CDR3 DNA is TGCAGTGCTCCCCGGACAGGGGGTAGCTCCTACGAGCAGTACGTC. Protein product: CSAPRTGGSSYEQYV.

This clonotype was counted ten times or more. The rearrangement joins TRBV20-1 to TRBJ2-3; unclear D gene. CDR3 length: 15 amino acids. Germline V gene data show CDR1 as DFQATT and CDR2 as SNEGSKA (reference sequence). The V end was cut by 0 bases, the J end by 10 bases, with 20 bases between. The CDR3 DNA reads as TGCAGTGCTAGAGATACCAGACGAAGTATTGGTGCGCAGTATTTT. This sequence encodes CSARDTRRSIGAQYF.

The genes are TRBV27 and TRBJ2-7, with D hard to call. The V gene's germline CDR1 is MNHEY and CDR2 SMNVEV (reference sequence). Trimming pared 4 bases from V and 7 bases from J, leaving 20 bases between. The CDR3 has 15 amino acids. CDR3 residues: CASSSPTGPVGEQYF. The CDR3 coding sequence is TGTGCCAGCAGTTCCCCAACCGGGCCAGTGGGGGAGCAGTACTTC.

This clonotype has at least ten counts. This chain joins TRBV4-3 and TRBJ2-2; weak D call: TRBD1 (5 bases). V was trimmed by 6 bases and J by 2 bases, leaving 22 bases between them. The CDR3 totals 18 residues. The germline gives CDR1 LGHNA, CDR2 YSLEER. CDR3 sequence reads: CASSPKGSRQLNTGELFF. CDR3 coding DNA: TGCGCCAGCAGTCCAAAAGGTTCCCGACAGCTTAACACCGGGGAGCTGTTTTTT.

This clonotype appeared many times. The chain is built from TRBV4-1 and TRBJ2-2; D may be TRBD1 or TRBD2 (6 bases each). The CDR3 extends over 15 amino acids. Germline CDR1 is MGHRA and CDR2 is YSYEKL. The V and J ends lost 5 bases and 3 bases respectively, with 13 bases between them. The CDR3 spells CASSYSGADTGELFF. The CDR3, as DNA: TGCGCCAGCAGCTACTCGGGGGCGGACACCGGGGAGCTGTTTTTT.

This clonotype came up a few times. V usage is TRBV12-3 or TRBV12-4 and J usage is TRBJ1-1; possible D gene TRBD1, 5 bases. V was cut by 3 bases and J by 6 bases, with 11 bases left in between. This CDR3 region has 13 residues. CDR3 sequence (DNA): TGTGCCAGCAGTTTTTATTTGGGGGCTGAAGCTTTCTTT. It yields the protein CASSFYLGAEAFF.

V is TRBV29-1 and J is TRBJ1-2; 9 bases line up with TRBD1. Germline loops: CDR1 SQVTM, CDR2 ANQGSEA. This CDR3 is 14 amino acids long. The ends lost 5 bases at V and 4 bases at J; junction bases unmatched: 8. The CDR3 here is CSVYRTGDSYGYTF. The CDR3 nucleotides read TGCAGCGTTTACCGGACAGGGGACAGCTATGGCTACACCTTC. The full variable domain, its missing parts supplied by reference TRBV29-1 and TRBJ1-2, is SAVISQKPSRDICQRGTSLTIQCQVDSQVTMMFWYRQQPGQSLTLIATANQGSEATYESGFVIDKFPISRPNLTFSTLTVSNMSPEDSSIYLCSVYRTGDSYGYTFGSGTRLTVV.

Here the CDR3 reads CASSLQADSYEQYF. DNA of the CDR3: TGCGCCAGCAGCTTGCAAGCGGACTCCTACGAGCAGTACTTC. The rearrangement joins TRBV5-1 to TRBJ2-7; D perhaps matches TRBD2 (5 bases). CDR1 is SGHRS and CDR2 is YFSETQ in the germline V gene. The germline V and J ends were trimmed by 1 base and 0 bases, with 8 bases remaining between them. The CDR3 covers 14 residues.

This clonotype has a count of ten or more. The chain's CDR3 is CSAGLRDTQYF. In DNA, the CDR3 is TGCAGTGCTGGATTAAGAGATACGCAGTATTTT. J is TRBJ2-3 and V is TRBV20-1; D remains ambiguous. This CDR3 region has 11 residues. Germline CDR1 is DFQATT and CDR2 is SNEGSKA (reference sequence). With 5 bases removed from V and 5 bases from J, the gap between germline ends came to 8 bases.

This clonotype showed up many times. This sequence joins TRBV6-1 and TRBJ2-5; TRBD1 might be the D (6 bases). The V end was cut by 3 bases, the J end by 2 bases, with 10 bases between. CDR3 length equals 14 residues. In germline, CDR1 is MNHNS, CDR2 SASEGT. The CDR3 spells CASSDRGWQETQYF. The CDR3 DNA reads as TGTGCCAGCAGTGACAGGGGATGGCAAGAGACCCAGTACTTC.

This rearrangement joins TRBV5-1 to TRBJ2-3; 10 nucleotides agree with TRBD2. The length of the CDR3 is 17 residues. V trimming: 2 bases; J trimming: 2 bases; junction bases outside the gene matches: 8. Per the germline V gene, CDR1 is SGHRS and CDR2 is YFSETQ. CDR3 residues: CASSLSWTSGTTDTQYF. The CDR3 DNA is TGCGCCAGCAGCTTATCCTGGACTAGCGGAACCACAGATACGCAGTATTTT.